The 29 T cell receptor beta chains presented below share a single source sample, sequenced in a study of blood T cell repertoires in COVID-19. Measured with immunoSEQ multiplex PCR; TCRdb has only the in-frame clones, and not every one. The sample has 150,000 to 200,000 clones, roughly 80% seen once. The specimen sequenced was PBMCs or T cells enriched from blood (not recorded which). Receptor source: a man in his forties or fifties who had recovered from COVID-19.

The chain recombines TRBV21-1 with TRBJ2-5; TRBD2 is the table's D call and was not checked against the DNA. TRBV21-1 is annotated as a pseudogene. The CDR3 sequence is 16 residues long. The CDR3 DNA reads TGTGCCAGCAGCAAACTATATCCCGTTCGAGGAGAGACCCAGTACTTC. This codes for CASSKLYPVRGETQYF.

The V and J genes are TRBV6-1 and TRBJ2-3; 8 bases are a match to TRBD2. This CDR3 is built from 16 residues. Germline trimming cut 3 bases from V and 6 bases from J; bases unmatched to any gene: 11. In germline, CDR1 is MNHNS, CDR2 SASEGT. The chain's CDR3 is CASSDPSSGGWDTQYF. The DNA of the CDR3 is TGTGCCAGCAGTGACCCCTCCAGCGGGGGTTGGGATACGCAGTATTTT.

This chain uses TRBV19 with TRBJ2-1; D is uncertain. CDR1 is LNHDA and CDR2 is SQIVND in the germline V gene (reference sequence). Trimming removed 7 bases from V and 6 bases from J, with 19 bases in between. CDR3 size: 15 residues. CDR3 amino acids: CASKSDRRLSNEQFF. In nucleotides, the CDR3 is TGTGCCAGTAAATCAGACCGCAGACTCTCCAATGAGCAGTTCTTC.

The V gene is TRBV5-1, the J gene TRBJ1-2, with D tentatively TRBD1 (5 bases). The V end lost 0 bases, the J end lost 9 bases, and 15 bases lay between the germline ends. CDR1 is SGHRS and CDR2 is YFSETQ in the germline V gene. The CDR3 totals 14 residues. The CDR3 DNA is TGCGCCAGCAGCTTGGCTGCAGGGCCGGAGAGCTACACCTTC. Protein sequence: CASSLAAGPESYTF.

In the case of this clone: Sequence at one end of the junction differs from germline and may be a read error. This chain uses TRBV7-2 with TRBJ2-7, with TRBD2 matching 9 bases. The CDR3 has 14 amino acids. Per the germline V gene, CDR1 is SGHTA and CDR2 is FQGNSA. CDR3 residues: CASSLAGARYEQYF. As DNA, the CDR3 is TGTGCCAGCAGTTTAGCGGGGGCAAGGTACGAGCAGTACTTC.

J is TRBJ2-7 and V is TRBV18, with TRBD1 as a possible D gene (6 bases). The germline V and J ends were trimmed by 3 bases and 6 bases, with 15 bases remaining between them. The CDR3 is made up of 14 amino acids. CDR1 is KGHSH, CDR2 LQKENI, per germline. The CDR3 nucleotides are TGTGCCAGCTCACCGCCCGGGACAAAGAGCGAGCAGTACTTC. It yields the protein CASSPPGTKSEQYF.

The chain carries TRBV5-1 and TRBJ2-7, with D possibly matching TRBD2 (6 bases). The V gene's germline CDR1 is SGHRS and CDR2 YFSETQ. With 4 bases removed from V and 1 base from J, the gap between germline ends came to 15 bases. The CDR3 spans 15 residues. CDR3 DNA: TGCGCCAGCAGCACCGGGGGTCCGAGGTCCTACGAGCAGTACTTC. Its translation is CASSTGGPRSYEQYF.

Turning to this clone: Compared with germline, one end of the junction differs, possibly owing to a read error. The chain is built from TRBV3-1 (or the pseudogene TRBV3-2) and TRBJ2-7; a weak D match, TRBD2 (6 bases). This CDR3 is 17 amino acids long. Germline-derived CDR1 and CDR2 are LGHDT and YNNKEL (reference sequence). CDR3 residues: CASSQGRIAATSHEQYF. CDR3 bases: TGTGCCAGCAGCCAAGGCCGAATAGCGGCCACCTCCCACGAGCAGTACTTC.

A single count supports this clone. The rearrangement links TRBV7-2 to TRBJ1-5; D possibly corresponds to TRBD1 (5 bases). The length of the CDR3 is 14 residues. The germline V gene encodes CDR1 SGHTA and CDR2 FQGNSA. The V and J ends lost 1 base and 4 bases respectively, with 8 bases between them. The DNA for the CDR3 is TGTGCCAGCAGCTTAGAGCGGGGGAATCAGCCCCAGCATTTT. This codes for CASSLERGNQPQHF. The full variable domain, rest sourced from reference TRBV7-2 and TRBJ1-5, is GAGVSQSPSNKVTEKGKDVELRCDPISGHTALYWYRQSLGQGLEFLIYFQGNSAPDKSGLPSDRFSAERTGGSVSTLTIQRTQQEDSAVYLCASSLERGNQPQHFGDGTRLSIL.

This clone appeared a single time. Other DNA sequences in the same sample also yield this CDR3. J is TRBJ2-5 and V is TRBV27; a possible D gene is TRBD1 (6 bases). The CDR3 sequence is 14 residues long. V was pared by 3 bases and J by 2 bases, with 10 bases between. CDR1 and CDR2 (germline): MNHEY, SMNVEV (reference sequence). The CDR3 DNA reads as TGTGCCAGCAGTTTCAGGGGCGGGCAAGAGACCCAGTACTTC. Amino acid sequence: CASSFRGGQETQYF.

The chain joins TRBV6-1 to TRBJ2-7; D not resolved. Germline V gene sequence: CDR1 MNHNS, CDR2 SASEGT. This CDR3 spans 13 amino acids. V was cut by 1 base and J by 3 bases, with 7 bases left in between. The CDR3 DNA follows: TGTGCCAGCAGTGAAGTGGCCCGCTACGAGCAGTACTTC. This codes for CASSEVARYEQYF.

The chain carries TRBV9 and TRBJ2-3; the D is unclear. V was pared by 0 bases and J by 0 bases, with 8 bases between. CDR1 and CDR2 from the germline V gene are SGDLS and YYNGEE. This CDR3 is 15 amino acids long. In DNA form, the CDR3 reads TGTGCCAGCAGCGTAGACTTTGCGAGCACAGATACGCAGTATTTT. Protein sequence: CASSVDFASTDTQYF.

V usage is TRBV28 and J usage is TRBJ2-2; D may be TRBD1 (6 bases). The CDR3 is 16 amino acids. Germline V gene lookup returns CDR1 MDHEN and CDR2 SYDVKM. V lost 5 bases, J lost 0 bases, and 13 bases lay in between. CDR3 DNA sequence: TGTGCCAGCAGTCCAGCCGGGACATCGAACACCGGGGAGCTGTTTTTT. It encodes CASSPAGTSNTGELFF. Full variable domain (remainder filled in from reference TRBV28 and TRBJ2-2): DVKVTQSSRYLVKRTGEKVFLECVQDMDHENMFWYRQDPGLGLRLIYFSYDVKMKEKGDIPEGYSVSREKKERFSLILESASTNQTSMYLCASSPAGTSNTGELFFGEGSRLTVL.

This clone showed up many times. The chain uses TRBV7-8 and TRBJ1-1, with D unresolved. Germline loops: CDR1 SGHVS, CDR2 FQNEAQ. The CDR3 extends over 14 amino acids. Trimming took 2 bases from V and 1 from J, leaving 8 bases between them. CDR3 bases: TGTGCCAGCAGCTTATCTCCGGGGAACACTGAAGCTTTCTTT. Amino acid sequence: CASSLSPGNTEAFF.

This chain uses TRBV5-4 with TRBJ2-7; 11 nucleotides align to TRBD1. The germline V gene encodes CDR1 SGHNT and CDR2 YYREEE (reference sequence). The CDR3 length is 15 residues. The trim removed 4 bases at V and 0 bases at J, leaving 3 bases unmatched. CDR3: CASSRDRGSSYEQYF. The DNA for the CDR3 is TGTGCCAGCAGCCGGGACAGGGGGAGCTCCTACGAGCAGTACTTC.

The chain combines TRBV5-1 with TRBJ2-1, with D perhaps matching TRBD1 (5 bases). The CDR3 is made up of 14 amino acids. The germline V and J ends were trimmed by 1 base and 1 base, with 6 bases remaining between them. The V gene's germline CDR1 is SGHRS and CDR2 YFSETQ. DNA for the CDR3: TGCGCCAGCAGCTTGCAGGGATCCTACAATGAGCAGTTCTTC. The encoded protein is CASSLQGSYNEQFF.

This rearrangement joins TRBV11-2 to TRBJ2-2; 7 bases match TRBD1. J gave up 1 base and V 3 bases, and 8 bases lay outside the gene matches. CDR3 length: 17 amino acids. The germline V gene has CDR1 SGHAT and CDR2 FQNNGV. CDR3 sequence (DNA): TGTGCCAGCAGCTTGGGGCTACAGGGGTTGAACACCGGGGAGCTGTTTTTT. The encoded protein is CASSLGLQGLNTGELFF.

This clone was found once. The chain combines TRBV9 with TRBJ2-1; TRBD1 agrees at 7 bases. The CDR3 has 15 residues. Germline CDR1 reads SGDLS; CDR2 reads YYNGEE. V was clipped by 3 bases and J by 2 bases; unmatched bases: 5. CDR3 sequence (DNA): TGTGCCAGCAGCGCAGAACAGGGGACCTACAATGAGCAGTTCTTC. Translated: CASSAEQGTYNEQFF.

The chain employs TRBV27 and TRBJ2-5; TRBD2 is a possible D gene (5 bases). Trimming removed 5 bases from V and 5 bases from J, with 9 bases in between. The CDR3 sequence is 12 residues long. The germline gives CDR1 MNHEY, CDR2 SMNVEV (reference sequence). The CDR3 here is CASSEGGETQYF. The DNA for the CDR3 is TGTGCCAGCAGTGAGGGTGGCGAGACCCAGTACTTC.

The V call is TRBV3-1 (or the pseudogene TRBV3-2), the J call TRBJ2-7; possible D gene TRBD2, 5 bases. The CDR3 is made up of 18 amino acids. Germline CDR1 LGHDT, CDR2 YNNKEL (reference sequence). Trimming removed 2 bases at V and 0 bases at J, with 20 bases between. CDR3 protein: CASSQRGFGRLHSYEQYF. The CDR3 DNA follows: TGTGCCAGCAGCCAAAGAGGGTTCGGGCGGCTTCACTCCTACGAGCAGTACTTC.

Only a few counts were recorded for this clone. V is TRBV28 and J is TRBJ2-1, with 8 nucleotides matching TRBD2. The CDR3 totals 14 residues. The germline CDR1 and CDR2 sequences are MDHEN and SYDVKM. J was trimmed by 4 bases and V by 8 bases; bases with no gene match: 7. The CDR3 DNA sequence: TGTGCCAGCTTCAGGGCTAGCGGGTACAATGAGCAGTTCTTC. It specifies CASFRASGYNEQFF.

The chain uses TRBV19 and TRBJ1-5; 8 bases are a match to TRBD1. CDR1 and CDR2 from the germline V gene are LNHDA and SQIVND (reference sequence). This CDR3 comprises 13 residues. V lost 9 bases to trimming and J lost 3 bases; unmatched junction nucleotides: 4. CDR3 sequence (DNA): TGTGCCAGCCAGGACAGGGTCAATCAGCCCCAGCATTTT. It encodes CASQDRVNQPQHF.

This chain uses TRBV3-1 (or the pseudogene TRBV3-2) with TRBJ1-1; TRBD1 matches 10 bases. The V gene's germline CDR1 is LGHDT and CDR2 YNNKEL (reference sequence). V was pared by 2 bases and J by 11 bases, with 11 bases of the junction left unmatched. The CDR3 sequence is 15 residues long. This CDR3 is CASSQWGGTGVTAFF. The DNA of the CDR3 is TGTGCCAGCAGCCAATGGGGAGGGACAGGGGTTACGGCTTTCTTT.

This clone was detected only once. The CDR3, as DNA: TGTGCCAGTAGTACCAATTTGGACAGGCCGACCTACGAGCAGTACTTC. This encodes CASSTNLDRPTYEQYF. The rearrangement links TRBV19 to TRBJ2-7; TRBD1 agrees at 7 bases. The V segment lost 4 bases and the J segment 2 bases; nucleotides outside the gene matches: 11. The CDR3 is 16 residues long. The germline gives CDR1 LNHDA, CDR2 SQIVND (reference sequence).

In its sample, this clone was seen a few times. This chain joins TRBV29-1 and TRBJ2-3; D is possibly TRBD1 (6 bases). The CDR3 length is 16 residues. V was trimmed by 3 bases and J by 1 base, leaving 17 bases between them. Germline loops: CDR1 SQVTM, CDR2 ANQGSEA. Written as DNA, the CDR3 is TGCAGCGTTGAGTCGGACCTTAGACAGGGCACAGATACGCAGTATTTT. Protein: CSVESDLRQGTDTQYF.

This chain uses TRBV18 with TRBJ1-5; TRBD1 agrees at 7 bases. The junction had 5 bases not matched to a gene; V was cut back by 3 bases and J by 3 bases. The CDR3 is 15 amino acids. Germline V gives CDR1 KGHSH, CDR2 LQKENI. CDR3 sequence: CASSPTGVYNQPQHF. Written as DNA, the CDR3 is TGTGCCAGCTCACCCACAGGGGTCTACAATCAGCCCCAGCATTTT.

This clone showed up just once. The CDR3 nucleotides are TGTGCCAGCTCCCCCGCCACTTCCACCGGGGAGCTGTTTTTT. This translates into CASSPATSTGELFF. The rearrangement links TRBV18 to TRBJ2-2, with D uncertain. There are 14 residues in the CDR3. Trimming took off 6 bases at V and 4 bases at J, with 12 bases between the two ends. Per the germline V gene, CDR1 is KGHSH and CDR2 is LQKENI. The entire variable domain, with the rest obtained from reference TRBV18 and TRBJ2-2, is as follows: NAGVMQNPRHLVRRRGQEARLRCSPMKGHSHVYWYRQLPEEGLKFMVYLQKENIIDESGMPKERFSAEFPKEGPSILRIQQVVRGDSAAYFCASSPATSTGELFFGEGSRLTVL.

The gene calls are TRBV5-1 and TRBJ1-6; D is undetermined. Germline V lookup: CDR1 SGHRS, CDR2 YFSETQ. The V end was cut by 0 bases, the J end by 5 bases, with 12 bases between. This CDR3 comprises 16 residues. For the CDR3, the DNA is TGCGCCAGCAGCTTGGAAACGGGGTTGAATAATTCACCCCTCCACTTT. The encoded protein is CASSLETGLNNSPLHF.

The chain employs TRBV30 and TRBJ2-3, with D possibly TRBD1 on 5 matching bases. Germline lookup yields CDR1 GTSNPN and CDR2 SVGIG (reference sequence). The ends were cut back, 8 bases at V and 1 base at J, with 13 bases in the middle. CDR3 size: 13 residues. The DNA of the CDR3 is TGTGCCATTCGCAGGGTAGGCACAGATACGCAGTATTTT. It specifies CAIRRVGTDTQYF.